This entry lists 25 T cell receptor beta chains sequenced from one sample in a study of glioma-infiltrating T cells after dendritic cell vaccination. Libraries were prepared by immunoSEQ multiplex PCR; TCRdb keeps only in-frame clonotypes and omits some of them. The sample holds roughly 83,000 clones, over 75% seen once. The material was blood, obtained before dendritic cell vaccination. The receptors shown here come from a human donor with glioblastoma.

The chain combines TRBV5-1 with TRBJ2-7; 12 bases agree with TRBD2. This CDR3 has 15 residues. Germline V lookup: CDR1 SGHRS, CDR2 YFSETQ. The V gene end was trimmed by 4 bases and the J gene end by 3 bases; junction bases not matched to a gene: 5. The CDR3 reads CASSTRLAGVYEQYF. DNA of the CDR3: TGCGCCAGCAGCACCAGACTAGCGGGAGTCTACGAGCAGTACTTC. The whole variable domain, filled in from reference TRBV5-1 and TRBJ2-7, reads KAGVTQTPRYLIKTRGQQVTLSCSPISGHRSVSWYQQTPGQGLQFLFEYFSETQRNKGNFPGRFSGRQFSNSRSEMNVSTLELGDSALYLCASSTRLAGVYEQYFGPGTRLTVT.

The gene calls are TRBV6-5 and TRBJ2-5; maybe TRBD1 (6 bases). The germline V gene has CDR1 MNHEY and CDR2 SVGAGI. V gave up 4 bases and J gave up 8 bases, with 14 bases separating them. The CDR3 extends over 13 amino acids. In nucleotides, the CDR3 is TGTGCCAGCAGTTCCTCCGGGACAACAACCCAGTACTTC. Its protein is CASSSSGTTTQYF.

The rearrangement uses TRBV27 and TRBJ2-7; 8 nucleotides align to TRBD2. The CDR3 is 13 amino acids. CDR1 is MNHEY, CDR2 SMNVEV, per germline (reference sequence). V was pared by 6 bases and J by 4 bases, with 5 bases of the junction left unmatched. In DNA form, the CDR3 reads TGTGCCAGCAGCTTACCGGGGGGGTACGAGCAGTACTTC. Amino acid sequence: CASSLPGGYEQYF.

This chain uses TRBV6-5 with TRBJ2-1; TRBD2 aligns across 8 bases. CDR1 is MNHEY and CDR2 is SVGAGI in the germline V gene. V lost 2 bases, J lost 7 bases, and 10 bases stayed unmatched. This CDR3 has 16 amino acids. The CDR3 nucleotides read TGTGCCAGCAGTTACGGGTCGGGAGGGCCCCGGAATGAGCAGTTCTTC. The encoded protein is CASSYGSGGPRNEQFF.

The J gene is TRBJ1-4, the V gene TRBV7-8, with D perhaps TRBD1 (6 bases). Per the germline V gene, CDR1 is SGHVS and CDR2 is FQNEAQ. Trimming removed 6 bases from V and 9 bases from J, with 20 bases in between. The CDR3 extends over 15 amino acids. The DNA of the CDR3 is TGTGCCAGCAGTCCACCGCCTCTACAGGGACAAAAACTGTTTTTT. Translating it yields CASSPPPLQGQKLFF. Full variable domain (remainder filled in from reference TRBV7-8 and TRBJ1-4): GAGVSQSPRYKVAKRGQDVALRCDPISGHVSLFWYQQALGQGPEFLTYFQNEAQLDKSGLPSDRFFAERPEGSVSTLKIQRTQQEDSAVYLCASSPPPLQGQKLFFGSGTQLSVL.

J is TRBJ2-5 and V is TRBV9; D possibly corresponds to TRBD1 (6 bases). Trimming shortened V by 2 bases and J by 1 base, and 9 bases separated the two germline ends. Per germline, CDR1 SGDLS and CDR2 YYNGEE. The CDR3 spans 14 residues. The CDR3 region has the DNA TGTGCCAGCAGCGTGACAGGACTCCAAGAGACCCAGTACTTC. Translating gives CASSVTGLQETQYF.

This clone was seen only once. The chain employs TRBV19 and TRBJ1-3; D is possibly TRBD1 (5 bases). The CDR3 spans 15 residues. Trimming left V 3 bases short and J 4 bases short, with 13 bases between. Germline loops: CDR1 LNHDA, CDR2 SQIVND (reference sequence). The CDR3 reads CASSIGRGAGNTIYF. In DNA, the CDR3 is TGTGCCAGTAGTATCGGCCGCGGGGCAGGAAACACCATATATTTT.

The chain couples TRBV4-1 to TRBJ2-1; tentative D call: TRBD1 (5 bases). V shed 0 bases and J shed 4 bases, with 10 bases lying between them. This CDR3 is 15 amino acids long. Germline V CDR1 and CDR2: MGHRA, YSYEKL. The CDR3 here is CASSQETTGYNEQFF. The CDR3 nucleotides are TGCGCCAGCAGCCAAGAGACAACAGGATACAATGAGCAGTTCTTC.

The V call is TRBV5-8, the J call TRBJ1-5; 7 bases match TRBD1. CDR1 and CDR2 from the germline V gene are SGHTS and YDEGEE. Trimming at V came to 4 bases and at J to 0 bases, leaving 4 bases not matched to a gene. There are 15 residues in the CDR3. The CDR3 region has the DNA TGTGCCAGCAGCCTGACAGGGTATAGCAATCAGCCCCAGCATTTT. Its translation: CASSLTGYSNQPQHF. Looking up the rest from reference TRBV5-8 and TRBJ1-5 gives the full variable domain: EAGVTQSPTHLIKTRGQQATLRCSPISGHTSVYWYQQALGLGLQFLLWYDEGEERNRGNFPPRFSGRQFPNYSSELNVNALELEDSALYLCASSLTGYSNQPQHFGDGTRLSIL.

CDR3 region: CSVDGGSNYGYTF. The CDR3 DNA sequence: TGCAGCGTTGACGGCGGTTCTAACTATGGCTACACCTTC. V is TRBV29-1 and J is TRBJ1-2; D remains ambiguous. Between the trimmed V and J ends, which lost 3 bases and 0 bases, there was a span of 8 bases. This CDR3 has 13 residues. The V gene's germline CDR1 is SQVTM and CDR2 ANQGSEA.

The chain links TRBV28 to TRBJ2-2; the match to TRBD1 covers 10 bases. CDR3 size: 15 residues. Trimming cost V 6 bases and J 6 bases; bases outside gene matches: 7. Germline values: CDR1 MDHEN, CDR2 SYDVKM. CDR3 DNA sequence: TGTGCCAGCAGAACGGGACAGGGGACCGCCGGGGAGCTGTTTTTT. Protein product: CASRTGQGTAGELFF.

CDR3 sequence reads: CASSTRQLGELFF. For the CDR3, the DNA is TGTGCCAGCAGCACCCGACAACTCGGGGAGCTGTTTTTT. The chain carries TRBV11-3 and TRBJ2-2; D is unclear. CDR1 and CDR2 from the germline V gene are SGHNT and YENEEA. V was clipped by 5 bases and J by 7 bases, with 11 bases between them. This CDR3 contains 13 residues. The whole variable domain, filled in from reference TRBV11-3 and TRBJ2-2, reads EAGVVQSPRYKIIEKKQPVAFWCNPISGHNTLYWYLQNLGQGPELLIRYENEEAVDDSQLPKDRFSAERLKGVDSTLKIQPAELGDSAVYLCASSTRQLGELFFGEGSRLTVL.

The chain is built from TRBV7-2 and TRBJ1-2; 7 positions agree with TRBD1. Germline lookup yields CDR1 SGHTA and CDR2 FQGNSA. The CDR3 extends over 15 amino acids. The junction had 5 bases not matched to a gene; V was cut back by 1 base and J by 3 bases. The chain's CDR3 is CASSLGQGFYYGYTF. Written as DNA, the CDR3 is TGTGCCAGCAGCTTAGGACAGGGATTCTACTATGGCTACACCTTC.

This clone was detected only a few times. The chain uses TRBV7-9 and TRBJ1-3; TRBD1 is a possible D gene (6 bases). V gave up 4 bases and J gave up 0 bases, with 19 bases separating them. The germline V gene has CDR1 SEHNR and CDR2 FQNEAQ (reference sequence). The CDR3 is 18 amino acids. The DNA of the CDR3 is TGTGCCAGCAGCTCATCGGTAAGGGGGACCAACTCTGGAAACACCATATATTTT. This codes for CASSSSVRGTNSGNTIYF.

This clone was detected only once. The chain is built from TRBV5-4 and TRBJ2-7; 11 positions agree with TRBD1. CDR1 SGHNT and CDR2 YYREEE come from the germline V gene (reference sequence). V trimming: 4 bases; J trimming: 0 bases; junction bases outside the gene matches: 3. The CDR3 contains 15 residues. CDR3 in DNA: TGTGCCAGCAGCCGGGACAGGGGGAGCTCCTACGAGCAGTACTTC. It codes for CASSRDRGSSYEQYF.

The chain links TRBV9 to TRBJ2-7, with 7 bases fitting TRBD1. After removal of 1 base from V and 2 bases from J, the junction contained 6 bases not matched to a gene. Germline CDR1 SGDLS, CDR2 YYNGEE. This CDR3 region has 15 residues. The CDR3 loop is CASSVTAQGTYEQYF. DNA for the CDR3: TGTGCCAGCAGCGTAACGGCACAGGGGACCTACGAGCAGTACTTC.

The chain employs TRBV27 and TRBJ1-1; the D is unclear. Germline V gene sequence: CDR1 MNHEY, CDR2 SMNVEV (reference sequence). V dropped 2 bases and J dropped 1 base, with 5 bases sitting between them. The CDR3 sequence is 13 residues long. CDR3 in DNA: TGTGCCAGCAGTTTAACATCGAACACTGAAGCTTTCTTT. Translating gives CASSLTSNTEAFF.

J is TRBJ2-5 and V is TRBV5-1; D ambiguous. The CDR3 sequence is 14 residues long. Trimming removed 4 bases from V and 0 bases from J, with 10 bases in between. Per the germline V gene, CDR1 is SGHRS and CDR2 is YFSETQ. In nucleotides, the CDR3 is TGCGCCAGCAGCCGGTCAGGTGACCAAGAGACCCAGTACTTC. It is translated as CASSRSGDQETQYF.

The chain is built from TRBV5-1 and TRBJ2-7; 7 bases are shared with TRBD2. Germline-derived CDR1 and CDR2 are SGHRS and YFSETQ. V lost 4 bases, J lost 3 bases, and 7 bases stayed unmatched. The CDR3 is 14 amino acids. The CDR3 protein is CASSRLAENYEQYF. The CDR3 DNA reads TGCGCCAGCAGCAGGCTAGCGGAGAACTACGAGCAGTACTTC.

This clone has just one count. V usage is TRBV4-1 and J usage is TRBJ2-2; tentatively, D is TRBD2 (6 bases). With 1 base removed from V and 2 bases from J, the gap between germline ends came to 14 bases. The V gene's germline CDR1 is MGHRA and CDR2 YSYEKL. The CDR3 sequence is 17 residues long. The CDR3 DNA follows: TGCGCCAGCAGCCAAGGAAGAGCTAGCGTCAACACCGGGGAGCTGTTTTTT. This codes for CASSQGRASVNTGELFF.

This clone was picked up one time. This chain uses TRBV5-1 with TRBJ2-1; 7 bases fit TRBD1. This CDR3 region has 12 residues. The V segment lost 3 bases and the J segment 10 bases; nucleotides outside the gene matches: 4. Germline-derived CDR1 and CDR2 are SGHRS and YFSETQ. CDR3: CASSSDRWEQFF. The CDR3 DNA is TGCGCCAGCAGCTCGGACAGGTGGGAGCAGTTCTTC.

This clone was counted between two and nine times. V and J are TRBV7-2 and TRBJ2-7; D is unresolved. The germline V and J ends were trimmed by 5 bases and 2 bases, with 4 bases remaining between them. This CDR3 spans 11 amino acids. The germline V gene encodes CDR1 SGHTA and CDR2 FQGNSA. CDR3 region: CASSITYEQYF. The DNA of the CDR3 is TGTGCCAGCAGCATCACCTACGAGCAGTACTTC.

The genes are TRBV25-1 and TRBJ2-5; D may be TRBD1 (6 bases). The CDR3 spans 15 residues. V shed 7 bases and J shed 5 bases, with 20 bases lying between them. From germline, CDR1 is MGHDK and CDR2 SYGVNS. The CDR3 reads CASKSKGHVWETQYF. CDR3 DNA: TGTGCCAGCAAGTCAAAGGGACATGTCTGGGAGACCCAGTACTTC. Based on the CDR3 plus reference TRBV25-1 and TRBJ2-5, the full variable domain is EADIYQTPRYLVIGTGKKITLECSQTMGHDKMYWYQQDPGMELHLIHYSYGVNSTEKGDLSSESTVSRIRTEHFPLTLESARPSHTSQYLCASKSKGHVWETQYFGPGTRLLVL.

The chain couples TRBV19 to TRBJ2-7; no clear D. Trimming removed 3 bases from V and 3 bases from J, with 9 bases in between. CDR3 length equals 13 residues. Germline V lookup: CDR1 LNHDA, CDR2 SQIVND (reference sequence). The CDR3 protein is CASSMRLGYEQYF. The CDR3 nucleotides are TGTGCCAGTAGTATGAGACTGGGCTACGAGCAGTACTTC.

The chain links TRBV30 to TRBJ1-1; D gene uncertain. Germline assignment: CDR1 GTSNPN and CDR2 SVGIG (reference sequence). This CDR3 spans 14 amino acids. Trimming shortened V by 4 bases and J by 1 base, and 13 bases separated the two germline ends. The CDR3 loop reads CAWTPNRENTEAFF. The CDR3 nucleotides are TGTGCCTGGACCCCCAACCGGGAGAACACTGAAGCTTTCTTT.